This TCR beta chain was observed in a study of long-term antiretroviral therapy in people with HIV. The assay, immunoSEQ v3.0, was run at survey level. This table comes from immunoSEQ multiplex PCR, and its TCRdb copy is limited to in-frame clones, with some not included. The sample shows about 25,000 clones, more than 80% of them seen only once. General study points: Participants lacked recorded data on ART adherence, viral resistance or therapy changes. Increased diversity was seen after ART, yet it remained lower than in transplant donor controls. HIV repertoires spanned narrower CDR3 length ranges than controls.

The CDR3 is 14 amino acids. Germline CDR1 and CDR2: MNHEY and SVGAGI. Trimming removed 3 bases at V and 5 bases at J, with 14 bases between. Concerning this clone itself: The antigen is undetermined.

The clonotype comes from a woman aged 40 to 50 with HIV. The rearrangement uses TRBV6-5 and TRBJ2-7; D might be TRBD2 (6 bases). The sequences come from unsorted PBMCs, collected 7.6 years after starting antiretroviral therapy. CDR3 amino acids: CASSYRGVGDEQYF. CDR3 nucleotide sequence: TGTGCCAGCAGTTATCGCGGGGTCGGAGACGAGCAGTACTTC.